These 18 T cell receptor beta chains share one sample of origin, sequenced in a study of cytomegalovirus exposure and HLA in healthy donors. The study ran its PCR with 60 Vbeta and 13 Jbeta primers. Only in-frame clones appear in the TCRdb table, and some are missing; sequencing was by immunoSEQ multiplex PCR. The sample carries 130,000 to 150,000 clones, under 80% recorded once. Sequencing was carried out using PBMCs. These receptors all stem from a man between 18 and 29 years old in good health and CMV-seropositive.

This clone was seen a handful of times. The J gene is TRBJ2-7, the V gene TRBV6-5, with TRBD1 matching 7 bases. In germline, CDR1 is MNHEY, CDR2 SVGAGI. This CDR3 spans 15 amino acids. The J segment lost 13 bases and the V segment lost 6 bases, leaving 21 bases of the junction unmatched. In DNA form, the CDR3 reads TGTGCCAGCAGCAAACGTCCGGGACAGCTGAGGGAGATATACTTC. Translating it yields CASSKRPGQLREIYF.

V gene TRBV5-1 combines with J gene TRBJ2-3, with D possibly TRBD1 on 6 matching bases. CDR3 length: 14 amino acids. Germline values: CDR1 SGHRS, CDR2 YFSETQ. Trimming removed 2 bases at V and 1 base at J, with 8 bases between. The CDR3 spells CASSFNRGTDTQYF. The DNA for the CDR3 is TGCGCCAGCAGCTTCAACAGGGGCACAGATACGCAGTATTTT.

The J gene is TRBJ2-5, the V gene TRBV7-6; no reliable D call. CDR1 SGHVS and CDR2 FNYEAQ come from the germline V gene. Between the trimmed V and J ends, which lost 5 bases and 2 bases, there was a span of 9 bases. The CDR3 is 13 residues long. The CDR3 DNA sequence: TGTGCCAGCAGCCGCGCGCCGCAAGAGACCCAGTACTTC. Protein sequence: CASSRAPQETQYF. The full variable domain, with the rest looked up from reference TRBV7-6 and TRBJ2-5, is GAGVSQSPRYKVTKRGQDVALRCDPISGHVSLYWYRQALGQGPEFLTYFNYEAQQDKSGLPNDRFSAERPEGSISTLTIQRTEQRDSAMYRCASSRAPQETQYFGPGTRLLVL.

V gene TRBV2 combines with J gene TRBJ2-5; D is unclear. Between the trimmed V and J ends, which lost 5 bases and 5 bases, there was a span of 12 bases. CDR3 length equals 13 residues. The germline V gene has CDR1 SNHLY and CDR2 FYNNEI. CDR3 amino acids: CASSSVGPETQYF. The CDR3 region has the DNA TGTGCCAGCAGTTCAGTTGGCCCGGAGACCCAGTACTTC.

The chain is built from TRBV10-1 and TRBJ1-1; weak D call: TRBD1 (6 bases). The V end was cut by 5 bases, the J end by 1 base, with 14 bases between. Per germline, CDR1 WNHNN and CDR2 SYGVQD (reference sequence). The CDR3 is 15 amino acids. The chain's CDR3 is CASSRTALANTEAFF. The CDR3 DNA is TGCGCCAGCAGTAGGACAGCCCTTGCGAACACTGAAGCTTTCTTT.

V usage is TRBV13 and J usage is TRBJ2-3, with 7 positions matching TRBD1. The CDR3 runs to 15 residues. V was pared by 3 bases and J by 0 bases, with 3 bases of the junction left unmatched. The germline V gene has CDR1 PRHDT and CDR2 FYEKMQ (reference sequence). The CDR3 nucleotides are TGTGCCAGCAGCTTGGGACAGCCTAGCACAGATACGCAGTATTTT. Translation: CASSLGQPSTDTQYF.

The chain links TRBV27 to TRBJ2-7, with TRBD2 matching 15 bases. CDR1 is MNHEY, CDR2 SMNVEV, per germline (reference sequence). The CDR3 is 15 amino acids. V shed 6 bases and J 6 bases; nucleotides not matched to a gene: 6. CDR3 nucleotide sequence: TGTGCCAGCAGCCCTTTGGGACTAGCGGGAGGCGAGCAGTACTTC. This gives the protein CASSPLGLAGGEQYF.

The chain uses TRBV19 and TRBJ1-4, with 7 bases lining up with TRBD1. CDR3 length: 13 residues. CDR1 LNHDA and CDR2 SQIVND come from the germline V gene (reference sequence). Trimming at V came to 6 bases and at J to 8 bases, leaving 6 bases not matched to a gene. CDR3: CASSWGQREKLFF. The CDR3 coding sequence is TGTGCCAGTAGCTGGGGACAGCGAGAAAAACTGTTTTTT.

The chain recombines TRBV14 with TRBJ2-7; the D gene is possibly TRBD1 (6 bases). This CDR3 has 15 amino acids. The V end was cut by 0 bases, the J end by 3 bases, with 12 bases between. Germline CDR1 reads SGHDN; CDR2 reads FVKESK. The CDR3 region has the DNA TGTGCCAGCAGCCAAGATGATTACAGGGACTACGAGCAGTACTTC. Translated, it gives CASSQDDYRDYEQYF.

This chain links TRBV18 with TRBJ1-1, with D hard to call. Deletions cut 3 bases from V and 1 base from J, with 15 bases between. This CDR3 spans 16 amino acids. Per the germline V gene, CDR1 is KGHSH and CDR2 is LQKENI. The CDR3: CASSPRALQRNTEAFF. The CDR3, as DNA: TGTGCCAGCTCACCGCGGGCGCTTCAGCGGAACACTGAAGCTTTCTTT.

The chain joins TRBV2 to TRBJ2-3; D perhaps matches TRBD1 (5 bases). Trimming stripped 2 bases from V and 2 bases from J, with 8 bases between. CDR1 is SNHLY, CDR2 FYNNEI, per germline. The CDR3 has 14 amino acids. As DNA, the CDR3 is TGTGCCAGCAGTGAACAGGGCCCCACAGATACGCAGTATTTT. This translates into CASSEQGPTDTQYF.

This clone was picked up a small number of times. The gene calls are TRBV27 and TRBJ2-2; D unclear. V was cut by 6 bases and J by 7 bases, with 15 bases left in between. The CDR3 extends over 14 amino acids. Germline V gene sequence: CDR1 MNHEY, CDR2 SMNVEV (reference sequence). The CDR3: CASRVPFQNGELFF. The CDR3 DNA follows: TGTGCCAGCAGGGTGCCTTTCCAGAACGGGGAGCTGTTTTTT.

The chain employs TRBV29-1 and TRBJ2-3; tentatively, D is TRBD2 (6 bases). The V end was cut by 4 bases, the J end by 6 bases, with 11 bases between. The CDR3 spans 12 residues. Germline loops: CDR1 SQVTM, CDR2 ANQGSEA. CDR3 region: CSVGGDVDTQYF. In DNA form, the CDR3 reads TGCAGCGTTGGGGGGGACGTCGATACGCAGTATTTT.

The chain couples TRBV5-6 to TRBJ2-7; TRBD2 might be the D (6 bases). The germline V gene encodes CDR1 SGHDT and CDR2 YYEEEE. This CDR3 spans 15 amino acids. Trimming removed 4 bases at V and 3 bases at J, with 17 bases between. CDR3: CASSGAGSGRYEQYF. The CDR3 DNA follows: TGTGCCAGCAGCGGTGCGGGGTCGGGGCGCTACGAGCAGTACTTC.

This chain uses TRBV6-5 with TRBJ2-7; TRBD1 is a possible D gene (5 bases). Between the trimmed V and J ends, which lost 2 bases and 4 bases, there was a span of 12 bases. This CDR3 is 14 amino acids long. The V gene's germline CDR1 is MNHEY and CDR2 SVGAGI. CDR3 region: CASSYARDMYEQYF. CDR3 DNA sequence: TGTGCCAGCAGTTACGCCAGGGATATGTACGAGCAGTACTTC.

The chain has TRBV29-1 and TRBJ1-2; 9 bases are shared with TRBD1. After removal of 6 bases from V and 3 bases from J, the junction contained 5 bases not matched to a gene. Germline assignment: CDR1 SQVTM and CDR2 ANQGSEA. The CDR3 consists of 13 residues. The CDR3 sequence: CSVWGQGYYGYTF. CDR3 sequence (DNA): TGCAGCGTCTGGGGACAGGGATACTATGGCTACACCTTC.

The chain links TRBV2 to TRBJ1-2; 7 nucleotides line up with TRBD1. Per germline, CDR1 SNHLY and CDR2 FYNNEI. This CDR3 is built from 16 residues. V shed 6 bases and J 8 bases; nucleotides not matched to a gene: 18. The CDR3 coding sequence is TGTGCCAGCAGCCTCGGACAGGAGTGGAACGAGGGAGGCTACACCTTC. It specifies CASSLGQEWNEGGYTF.

The chain couples TRBV5-5 to TRBJ2-7, with 7 nucleotides matching TRBD1. The CDR3 spans 16 residues. Germline V gives CDR1 SGHKS, CDR2 YYEKEE (reference sequence). J gave up 0 bases and V 4 bases, and 10 bases lay outside the gene matches. CDR3 region: CASSPHHRQGSYEQYF. The DNA for the CDR3 is TGTGCCAGCAGCCCCCACCACCGACAGGGCTCCTACGAGCAGTACTTC. Based on the CDR3 plus reference TRBV5-5 and TRBJ2-7, the full variable domain is DAGVTQSPTHLIKTRGQQVTLRCSPISGHKSVSWYQQVLGQGPQFIFQYYEKEERGRGNFPDRFSARQFPNYSSELNVNALLLGDSALYLCASSPHHRQGSYEQYFGPGTRLTVT.